The clone carrying this T cell receptor beta chain has more than one count but fewer than ten. The antigen is undetermined. The data were obtained in a study of identical twins. Germline CDR1 MNHNS, CDR2 SASEGT. This CDR3 is built from 13 residues. Trimming cost V 1 base and J 10 bases; bases outside gene matches: 3. Findings and limits, study-wide: Findings came from cross-sectional statistics, without long-term follow-up of donors. Models came in too low on out-of-frame TCR alpha sharing in monozygotic twins. Researchers reported weaker excess twin sharing in beta out-of-frame sequences.

Template switching added a universal primer site, and cDNA bore unique molecular identifiers. One entry per CDR3 protein results from TCRdb running MiXCR on the 5' RACE reads. Altogether roughly 700,000 distinct CDR3 sequences are present, 8.5% to 9% being singletons, with the ten largest covering roughly 0.97%. This sample also appeared in a second study, on yellow fever vaccine responses in identical twins.

The chain uses TRBV6-1 and TRBJ2-4, with 8 bases lining up with TRBD1. This clonotype was obtained from a woman aged 18-29 years in good health. Sequencing was carried out using PBMCs. In DNA, the CDR3 is TGTGCCAGCAGTGAAGGGACAGGGTTGATTCAGTACTTC. Amino acid sequence: CASSEGTGLIQYF.